This T cell receptor (beta chain) came from a study of cytomegalovirus exposure and HLA in healthy donors. Findings and limits, study-wide: TCR beta sequences reportedly predicted most subjects' HLA-A and HLA-B alleles accurately. DRB1 showed the most TCR associations and HLA-C the fewest in a later analysis, as rates varied by HLA locus. For TCR beta chains, V- and J-gene trimming was later linked to a missense DCLRE1C variant. Among TCR beta chains, those listed as cytomegalovirus-associated numbered 164.

Germline CDR1 reads MNHNY; CDR2 reads SVGAGI (reference sequence). V was clipped by 3 bases and J by 5 bases, with 14 bases between them. The CDR3 spans 14 residues. The study ran its PCR with 60 Vbeta and 13 Jbeta primers. Sequenced by immunoSEQ multiplex PCR; TCRdb stores in-frame clones only, minus some. The sample yields around 240,000 clones, about four fifths seen once. In regard to this clone: What it recognizes is unknown.

The gene calls are TRBV6-6 and TRBJ2-7, with D possibly TRBD1 on 5 matching bases. This clonotype was sampled from a woman between 40 and 55 years old in good health and CMV-seropositive. Sequencing was performed on PBMCs. This CDR3 is CASSYGQGSNEQYF. The CDR3 DNA follows: TGTGCCAGCAGTTATGGGCAGGGTTCTAACGAGCAGTACTTC.